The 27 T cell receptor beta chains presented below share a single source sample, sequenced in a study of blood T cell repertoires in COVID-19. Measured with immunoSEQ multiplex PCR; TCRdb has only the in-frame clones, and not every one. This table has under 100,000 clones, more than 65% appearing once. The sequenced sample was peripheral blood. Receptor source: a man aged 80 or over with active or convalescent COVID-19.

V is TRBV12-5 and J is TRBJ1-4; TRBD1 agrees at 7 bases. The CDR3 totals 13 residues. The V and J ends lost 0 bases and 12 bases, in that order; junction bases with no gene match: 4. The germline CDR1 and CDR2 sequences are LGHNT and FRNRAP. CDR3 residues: CASGLVEGTELFF. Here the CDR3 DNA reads TGTGCTAGTGGTTTGGTAGAAGGGACAGAACTGTTTTTT. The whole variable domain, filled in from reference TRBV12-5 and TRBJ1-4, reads DARVTQTPRHKVTEMGQEVTMRCQPILGHNTVFWYRQTMMQGLELLAYFRNRAPLDDSGMPKDRFSAEMPDATLATLKIQPSEPRDSAVYFCASGLVEGTELFFGSGTQLSVL.

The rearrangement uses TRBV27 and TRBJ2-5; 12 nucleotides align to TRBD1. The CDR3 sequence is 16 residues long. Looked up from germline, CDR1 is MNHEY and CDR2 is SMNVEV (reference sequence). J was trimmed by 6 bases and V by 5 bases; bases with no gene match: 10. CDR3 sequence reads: CASSPTGTGGLQTQYF. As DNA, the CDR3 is TGTGCCAGCAGTCCAACCGGGACAGGGGGCCTACAGACCCAGTACTTC.

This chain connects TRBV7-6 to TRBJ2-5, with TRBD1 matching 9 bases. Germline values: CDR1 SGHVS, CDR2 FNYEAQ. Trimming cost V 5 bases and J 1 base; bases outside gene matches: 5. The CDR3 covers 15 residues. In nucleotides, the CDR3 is TGTGCCAGCAGCCGGGACAGGGTCGGCCAAGAGACCCAGTACTTC. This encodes CASSRDRVGQETQYF.

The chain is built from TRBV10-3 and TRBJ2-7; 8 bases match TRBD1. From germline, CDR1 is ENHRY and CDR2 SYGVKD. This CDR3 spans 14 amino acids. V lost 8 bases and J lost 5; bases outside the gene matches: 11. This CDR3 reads CAISRGQGANEQYF. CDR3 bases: TGTGCCATCTCACGTGGGCAGGGGGCGAACGAGCAGTACTTC.

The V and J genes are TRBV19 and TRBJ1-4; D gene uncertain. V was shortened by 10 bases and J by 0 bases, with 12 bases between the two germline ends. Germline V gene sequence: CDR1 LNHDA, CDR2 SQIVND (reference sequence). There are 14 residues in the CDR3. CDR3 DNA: TGTGCCACCCTTGACCGGGCAACTAATGAAAAACTGTTTTTT. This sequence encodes CATLDRATNEKLFF. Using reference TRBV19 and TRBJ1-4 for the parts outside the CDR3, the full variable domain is DGGITQSPKYLFRKEGQNVTLSCEQNLNHDAMYWYRQDPGQGLRLIYYSQIVNDFQKGDIAEGYSVSREKKESFPLTVTSAQKNPTAFYLCATLDRATNEKLFFGSGTQLSVL.

The CDR3 here is CASSMGRASQPQHF. CDR3 nucleotides: TGTGCCAGTAGTATGGGCAGGGCCAGTCAGCCCCAGCATTTT. The rearrangement uses TRBV19 and TRBJ1-5, with D perhaps TRBD1 (5 bases). The CDR3 is 14 amino acids. Trimming stripped 3 bases from V and 6 bases from J, with 12 bases between. CDR1 is LNHDA and CDR2 is SQIVND in the germline V gene (reference sequence).

In nucleotides, the CDR3 is TGTGCCAGCCTACCACTTCTTCGGGGGGAAAAACTGTTTTTT. Translation: CASLPLLRGEKLFF. The V and J genes are TRBV28 and TRBJ1-4, with D maybe TRBD1 (5 bases). Germline V gene data show CDR1 as MDHEN and CDR2 as SYDVKM. Trimming removed 8 bases from V and 8 bases from J, with 18 bases in between. This CDR3 contains 14 residues.

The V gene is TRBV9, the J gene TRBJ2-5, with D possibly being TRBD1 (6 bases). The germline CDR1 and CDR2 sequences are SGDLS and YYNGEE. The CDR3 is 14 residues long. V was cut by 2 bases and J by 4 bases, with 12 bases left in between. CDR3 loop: CASSVRGYRETQYF. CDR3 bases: TGTGCCAGCAGCGTCAGGGGATATCGAGAGACCCAGTACTTC.

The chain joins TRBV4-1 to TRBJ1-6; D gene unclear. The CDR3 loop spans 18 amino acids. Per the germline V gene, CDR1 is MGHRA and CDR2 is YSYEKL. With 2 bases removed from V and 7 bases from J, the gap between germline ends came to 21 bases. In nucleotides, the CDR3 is TGCGCCAGCAGCCAACAGCCCTACGACGAGGCAGAGAATTCACCCCTCCACTTT. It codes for CASSQQPYDEAENSPLHF.

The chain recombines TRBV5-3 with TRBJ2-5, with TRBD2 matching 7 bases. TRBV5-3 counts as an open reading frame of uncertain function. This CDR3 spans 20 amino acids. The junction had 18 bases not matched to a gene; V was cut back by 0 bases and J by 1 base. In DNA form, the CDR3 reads TGTGCCAGAAGCTTGGAACCTACCGAAATACGGGGGGACCCCCAAGAGACCCAGTACTTC. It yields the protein CARSLEPTEIRGDPQETQYF.

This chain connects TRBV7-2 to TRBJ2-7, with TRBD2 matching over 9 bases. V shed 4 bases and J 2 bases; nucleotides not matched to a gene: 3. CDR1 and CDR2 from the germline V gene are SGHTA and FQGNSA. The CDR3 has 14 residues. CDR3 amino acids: CASSSSGTTYEQYF. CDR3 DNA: TGTGCCAGCAGCTCTAGCGGGACTACCTACGAGCAGTACTTC.

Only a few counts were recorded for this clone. The CDR3 region has the DNA TGTGCCAGCAGTCCCTGGACAGGGGGACTCTACGAGCAGTACTTC. It yields the protein CASSPWTGGLYEQYF. The rearrangement uses TRBV27 and TRBJ2-7, with TRBD1 matching 10 bases. CDR1 and CDR2 (germline): MNHEY, SMNVEV (reference sequence). V shed 5 bases, J shed 3 bases, and the junction held 7 bases outside the gene matches. This CDR3 is built from 15 residues.

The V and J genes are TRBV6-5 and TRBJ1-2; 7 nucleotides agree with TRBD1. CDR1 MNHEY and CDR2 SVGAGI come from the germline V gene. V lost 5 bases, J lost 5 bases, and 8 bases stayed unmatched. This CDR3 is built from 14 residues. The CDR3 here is CASSRTDRAYGYTF. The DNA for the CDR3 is TGTGCCAGCAGTCGAACTGACAGGGCGTATGGCTACACCTTC.

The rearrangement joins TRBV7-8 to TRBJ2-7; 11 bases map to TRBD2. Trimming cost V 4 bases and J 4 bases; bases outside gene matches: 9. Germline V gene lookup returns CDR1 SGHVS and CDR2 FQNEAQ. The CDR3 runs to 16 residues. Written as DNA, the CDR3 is TGTGCCAGCAGCTCCCCGACTAGCGGGGTTGCTTACGAGCAGTACTTC. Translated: CASSSPTSGVAYEQYF.

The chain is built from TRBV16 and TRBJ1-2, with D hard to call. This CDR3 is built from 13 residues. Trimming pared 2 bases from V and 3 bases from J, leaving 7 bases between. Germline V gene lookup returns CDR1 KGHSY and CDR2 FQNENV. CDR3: CASSQVTDYGYTF. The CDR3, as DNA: TGTGCCAGCAGCCAAGTAACTGACTATGGCTACACCTTC.

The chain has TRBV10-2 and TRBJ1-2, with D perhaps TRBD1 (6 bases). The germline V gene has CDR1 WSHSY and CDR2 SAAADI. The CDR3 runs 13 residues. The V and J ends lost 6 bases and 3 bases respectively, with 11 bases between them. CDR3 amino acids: CASRGQAYYGYTF. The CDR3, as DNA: TGCGCCAGCAGGGGACAAGCGTACTATGGCTACACCTTC.

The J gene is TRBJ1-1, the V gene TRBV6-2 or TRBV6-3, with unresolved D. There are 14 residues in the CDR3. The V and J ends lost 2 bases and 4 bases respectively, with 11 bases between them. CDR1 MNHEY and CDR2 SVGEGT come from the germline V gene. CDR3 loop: CASSYGRVGTEAFF. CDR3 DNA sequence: TGTGCCAGCAGTTACGGGCGGGTAGGCACTGAAGCTTTCTTT.

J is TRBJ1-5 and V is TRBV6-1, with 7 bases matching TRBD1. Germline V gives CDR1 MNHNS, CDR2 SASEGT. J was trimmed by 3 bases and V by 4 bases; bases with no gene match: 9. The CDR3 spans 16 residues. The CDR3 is CASSGRQGWVNQPQHF. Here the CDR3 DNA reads TGTGCCAGCAGTGGGAGACAGGGCTGGGTCAATCAGCCCCAGCATTTT.

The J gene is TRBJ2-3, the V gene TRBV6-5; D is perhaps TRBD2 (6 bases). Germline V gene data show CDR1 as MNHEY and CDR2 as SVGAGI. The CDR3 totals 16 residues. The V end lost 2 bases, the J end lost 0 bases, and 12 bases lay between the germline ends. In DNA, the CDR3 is TGTGCCAGCAGTTACGGCGGGGCAGTTAGCACAGATACGCAGTATTTT. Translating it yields CASSYGGAVSTDTQYF.

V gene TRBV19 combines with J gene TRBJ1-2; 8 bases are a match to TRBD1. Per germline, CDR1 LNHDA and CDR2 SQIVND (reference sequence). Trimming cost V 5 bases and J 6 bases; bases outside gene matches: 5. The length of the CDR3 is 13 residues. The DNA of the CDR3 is TGTGCCAGTAGTCGCCAGGGGGCGAATGGCTACACCTTC. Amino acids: CASSRQGANGYTF.

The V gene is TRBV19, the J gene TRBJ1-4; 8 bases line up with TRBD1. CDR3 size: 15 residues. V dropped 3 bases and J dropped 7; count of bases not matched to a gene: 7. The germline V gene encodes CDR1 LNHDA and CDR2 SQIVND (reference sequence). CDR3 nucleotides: TGTGCCAGTAGTATTAGGACAGGGAATGGTGAAAAACTGTTTTTT. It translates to CASSIRTGNGEKLFF.

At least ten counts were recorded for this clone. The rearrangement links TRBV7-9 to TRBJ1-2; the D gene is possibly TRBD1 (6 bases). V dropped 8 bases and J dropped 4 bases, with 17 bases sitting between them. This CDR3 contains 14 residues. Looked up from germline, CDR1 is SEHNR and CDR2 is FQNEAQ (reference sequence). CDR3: CASGGSGGTYGYTF. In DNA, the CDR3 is TGTGCCAGCGGAGGCTCGGGGGGCACCTATGGCTACACCTTC.

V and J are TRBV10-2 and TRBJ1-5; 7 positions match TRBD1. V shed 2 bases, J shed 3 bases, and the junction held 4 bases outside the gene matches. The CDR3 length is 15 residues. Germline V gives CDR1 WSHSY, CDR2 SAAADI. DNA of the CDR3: TGCGCCAGCAGTGAGGGTGACAGGGTCAATCAGCCCCAGCATTTT. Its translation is CASSEGDRVNQPQHF.

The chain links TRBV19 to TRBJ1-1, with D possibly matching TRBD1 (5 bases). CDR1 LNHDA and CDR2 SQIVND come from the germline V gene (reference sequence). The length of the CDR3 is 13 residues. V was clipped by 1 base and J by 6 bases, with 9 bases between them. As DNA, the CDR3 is TGTGCCAGTAGTATAGGCCAGGGTGCTGAAGCTTTCTTT. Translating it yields CASSIGQGAEAFF.

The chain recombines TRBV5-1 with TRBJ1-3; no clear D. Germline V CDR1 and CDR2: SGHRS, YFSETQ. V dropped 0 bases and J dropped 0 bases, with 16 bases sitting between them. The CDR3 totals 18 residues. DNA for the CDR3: TGCGCCAGCAGCTTGGATGGCGTTGGAGGGAGCTCTGGAAACACCATATATTTT. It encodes CASSLDGVGGSSGNTIYF.

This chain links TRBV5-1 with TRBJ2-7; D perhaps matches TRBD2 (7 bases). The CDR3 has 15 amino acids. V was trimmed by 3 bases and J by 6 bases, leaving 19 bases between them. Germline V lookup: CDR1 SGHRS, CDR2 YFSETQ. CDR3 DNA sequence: TGCGCCAGCAGCTATGGAGGGGGAGGGACCTCCGAGCAGTACTTC. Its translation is CASSYGGGGTSEQYF.

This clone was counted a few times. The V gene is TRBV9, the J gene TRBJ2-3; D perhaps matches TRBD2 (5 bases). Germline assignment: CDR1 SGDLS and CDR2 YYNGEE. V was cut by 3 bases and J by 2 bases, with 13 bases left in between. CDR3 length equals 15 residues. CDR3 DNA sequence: TGTGCCAGCAGCGAGACCCGGAGGCACACAGATACGCAGTATTTT. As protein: CASSETRRHTDTQYF. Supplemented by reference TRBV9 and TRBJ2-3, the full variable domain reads DSGVTQTPKHLITATGQRVTLRCSPRSGDLSVYWYQQSLDQGLQFLIQYYNGEERAKGNILERFSAQQFPDLHSELNLSSLELGDSALYFCASSETRRHTDTQYFGPGTRLTVL.